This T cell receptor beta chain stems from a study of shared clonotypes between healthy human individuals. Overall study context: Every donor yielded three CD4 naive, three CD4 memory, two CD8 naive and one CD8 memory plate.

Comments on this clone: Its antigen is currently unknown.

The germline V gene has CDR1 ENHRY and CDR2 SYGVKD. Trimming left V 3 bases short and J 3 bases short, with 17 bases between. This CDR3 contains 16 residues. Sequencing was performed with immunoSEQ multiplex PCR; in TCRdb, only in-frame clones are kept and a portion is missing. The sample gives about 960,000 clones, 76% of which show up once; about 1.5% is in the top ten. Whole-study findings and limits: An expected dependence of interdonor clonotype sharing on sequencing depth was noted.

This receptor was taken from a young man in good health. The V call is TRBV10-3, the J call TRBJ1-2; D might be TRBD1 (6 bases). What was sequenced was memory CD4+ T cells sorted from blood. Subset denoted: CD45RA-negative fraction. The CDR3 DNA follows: TGTGCCATCAGTGACTGGGGGCAGGGCTCGGACTATGGCTACACCTTC. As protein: CAISDWGQGSDYGYTF.